The next 29 T cell receptor beta chains were all read from a single sample in a study of blood T cell repertoires in COVID-19. Assay: immunoSEQ multiplex PCR; the TCRdb copy retains only in-frame clones and omits some. The table records approximately 270,000 clones, 80% to 90% of them present only once. The specimen sequenced was peripheral blood. These receptors all stem from a woman aged 70-85 years with acute or convalescent COVID-19.

V is TRBV10-3 and J is TRBJ1-6; TRBD1 matches 11 bases. J gave up 7 bases and V 5 bases, and 1 base lay outside the gene matches. Germline values: CDR1 ENHRY, CDR2 SYGVKD. The CDR3 is 14 residues long. For the CDR3, the DNA is TGTGCCATCAGTCGGACAGGGGGCAATTCACCCCTCCACTTT. Residues: CAISRTGGNSPLHF.

The chain uses TRBV4-2 and TRBJ1-5; D remains ambiguous. Germline values: CDR1 LGHNA, CDR2 YNFKEQ. This CDR3 region has 15 residues. Trimming left V 0 bases short and J 1 base short, with 7 bases between. This CDR3 reads CASSQEWQSNQPQHF. The DNA of the CDR3 is TGTGCCAGCAGCCAAGAGTGGCAGAGCAATCAGCCCCAGCATTTT.

This chain joins TRBV2 and TRBJ2-6, with 10 nucleotides matching TRBD2. The CDR3 is made up of 19 amino acids. Trimming removed 0 bases from V and 0 bases from J; junction bases left unmatched: 5. Per germline, CDR1 SNHLY and CDR2 FYNNEI. CDR3 sequence: CASSEAFSGGLSGANVLTF. The CDR3 DNA is TGTGCCAGCAGTGAAGCGTTTAGCGGGGGGCTCTCTGGGGCCAACGTCCTGACTTTC.

The chain employs TRBV12-3 or TRBV12-4 and TRBJ1-2; a weak D match, TRBD1 (6 bases). This CDR3 comprises 13 residues. The germline V and J ends were trimmed by 1 base and 6 bases, with 9 bases remaining between them. CDR3 coding DNA: TGTGCCAGCAGTTTAGACAGGGTCAATGGCTACACCTTC. Residues: CASSLDRVNGYTF.

This chain connects TRBV10-1 to TRBJ1-1, with TRBD1 as a possible D gene (6 bases). Trimming cost V 3 bases and J 4 bases, with 15 bases left between them. CDR3 size: 15 residues. The germline V gene encodes CDR1 WNHNN and CDR2 SYGVQD (reference sequence). As DNA, the CDR3 is TGCGCCAGCAGTGAATCACAGGGAAAAGGCACTGAAGCTTTCTTT. Translating it yields CASSESQGKGTEAFF.

This clone has only a few counts. This chain links TRBV30 with TRBJ1-4; weak D call: TRBD1 (6 bases). The CDR3 length is 13 residues. Germline V CDR1 and CDR2: GTSNPN, SVGIG (reference sequence). V lost 2 bases and J lost 8, with 12 bases in between. Here the CDR3 reads CAWSPGHGEKLFF. Here the CDR3 DNA reads TGTGCCTGGAGTCCGGGACATGGCGAAAAACTGTTTTTT. Drawing the rest from reference TRBV30 and TRBJ1-4, the complete variable domain is SQTIHQWPATLVQPVGSPLSLECTVEGTSNPNLYWYRQAAGRGLQLLFYSVGIGQISSEVPQNLSASRPQDRQFILSSKKLLLSDSGFYLCAWSPGHGEKLFFGSGTQLSVL.

The genes are TRBV7-9 and TRBJ1-1; D gene uncertain. Germline CDR1 reads SEHNR; CDR2 reads FQNEAQ (reference sequence). The CDR3 consists of 13 residues. Trimming removed 0 bases from V and 5 bases from J, with 7 bases in between. The DNA for the CDR3 is TGTGCCAGCAGCTTAGCGCGGGCGACTGAAGCTTTCTTT. As protein: CASSLARATEAFF.

V and J are TRBV15 and TRBJ1-4; the D is unclear. This CDR3 has 16 residues. The V and J ends lost 2 bases and 0 bases respectively, with 10 bases between them. Per germline, CDR1 LNHNV and CDR2 YYDKDF (reference sequence). CDR3 region: CATSRPAGATNEKLFF. The CDR3 bases are TGTGCCACCAGCAGACCCGCGGGAGCAACTAATGAAAAACTGTTTTTT. Full variable domain (outside the CDR3, taken from reference TRBV15 and TRBJ1-4): DAMVIQNPRYQVTQFGKPVTLSCSQTLNHNVMYWYQQKSSQAPKLLFHYYDKDFNNEADTPDNFQSRRPNTSFCFLDIRSPGLGDTAMYLCATSRPAGATNEKLFFGSGTQLSVL.

V usage is TRBV5-4 and J usage is TRBJ1-1; TRBD1 might be the D (5 bases). CDR3 length: 14 residues. Trimming took off 2 bases at V and 5 bases at J, with 13 bases between the two ends. The germline CDR1 and CDR2 sequences are SGHNT and YYREEE (reference sequence). This CDR3 is CASSLTIQETEAFF. In DNA, the CDR3 is TGTGCCAGCAGCTTAACAATACAGGAGACTGAAGCTTTCTTT.

The chain links TRBV9 to TRBJ2-1; TRBD2 matches 7 bases. The CDR3 spans 12 residues. Germline V gene sequence: CDR1 SGDLS, CDR2 YYNGEE. With V trimmed by 0 bases and J by 15 bases, 6 bases remained unmatched. The CDR3 DNA follows: TGTGCCAGCAGCGTAGATCGGGGGGTGGTGTTCTTC. It yields the protein CASSVDRGVVFF.

This clone was found a few times. The chain recombines TRBV27 with TRBJ1-1, with TRBD1 identical over 10 bases. Germline assignment: CDR1 MNHEY and CDR2 SMNVEV (reference sequence). With V trimmed by 2 bases and J by 3 bases, 9 bases remained unmatched. The CDR3 is 17 amino acids. This CDR3 is CASSLRSPGQGYTEAFF. The CDR3, as DNA: TGTGCCAGCAGTTTAAGATCTCCGGGACAGGGGTACACTGAAGCTTTCTTT.

The chain carries TRBV6-5 and TRBJ1-5; a possible D gene is TRBD1 (5 bases). V was trimmed by 4 bases and J by 7 bases, leaving 17 bases between them. This CDR3 region has 15 residues. CDR1 and CDR2 (germline): MNHEY, SVGAGI. The CDR3 sequence is CASSFQRQGGQPQHF. The CDR3 region has the DNA TGTGCCAGCAGTTTCCAGAGGCAGGGTGGCCAGCCCCAGCATTTT.

The chain recombines TRBV18 with TRBJ1-1; a weak D match, TRBD1 (6 bases). CDR1 is KGHSH and CDR2 is LQKENI in the germline V gene. V lost 3 bases, J lost 11 bases, and 13 bases lay in between. The CDR3 extends over 12 amino acids. For the CDR3, the DNA is TGTGCCAGCTCACCGAACAGGGAGAGGGCTTTCTTT. Translated: CASSPNRERAFF. Full variable domain (missing parts from reference TRBV18 and TRBJ1-1): NAGVMQNPRHLVRRRGQEARLRCSPMKGHSHVYWYRQLPEEGLKFMVYLQKENIIDESGMPKERFSAEFPKEGPSILRIQQVVRGDSAAYFCASSPNRERAFFGQGTRLTVV.

This chain connects TRBV6-6 to TRBJ1-5, with D possibly matching TRBD1 (6 bases). From germline, CDR1 is MNHNY and CDR2 SVGAGI (reference sequence). V was shortened by 0 bases and J by 5 bases, with 11 bases between the two germline ends. This CDR3 has 15 residues. The CDR3 sequence is CASSYSGTQDQPQHF. DNA of the CDR3: TGTGCCAGCAGTTACTCCGGGACACAGGATCAGCCCCAGCATTTT.

This clone was counted a single time. The V call is TRBV5-6, the J call TRBJ1-4; 7 bases map to TRBD1. The CDR3 has 14 residues. V lost 6 bases to trimming and J lost 10 bases; unmatched junction nucleotides: 12. Per germline, CDR1 SGHDT and CDR2 YYEEEE. CDR3 region: CASTPTGGGGKLFF. The CDR3 DNA sequence: TGTGCCAGCACCCCAACGGGAGGGGGCGGAAAACTGTTTTTT.

The gene calls are TRBV7-2 and TRBJ2-1; TRBD2 agrees at 14 bases. The V gene end was trimmed by 4 bases and the J gene end by 15 bases; junction bases not matched to a gene: 14. The CDR3 contains 16 residues. Germline CDR1 reads SGHTA; CDR2 reads FQGNSA. The CDR3, as DNA: TGTGCCAGCAGCTCCTATAGCGGACTAGCGGGGGGTAGTGGGTTCTTC. It translates to CASSSYSGLAGGSGFF.

V gene TRBV7-3 combines with J gene TRBJ2-5, with D hard to call. V was trimmed by 4 bases and J by 4 bases, leaving 7 bases between them. The CDR3 is 12 residues long. Germline V gene data show CDR1 as SGHTA and CDR2 as FQGTGA. CDR3 sequence reads: CASSSPGETQYF. CDR3 coding DNA: TGTGCCAGCAGCTCCCCCGGAGAGACCCAGTACTTC.

V is TRBV9 and J is TRBJ2-3, with 7 bases aligning to TRBD2. Germline assignment: CDR1 SGDLS and CDR2 YYNGEE. Losses at the gene ends were 3 bases for V and 3 bases for J; bases not matched to a gene: 10. The CDR3 runs 16 residues. In DNA, the CDR3 is TGTGCCAGCAGCGAGGGGAAACTAGCGCGAACAGATACGCAGTATTTT. It encodes CASSEGKLARTDTQYF.

V gene TRBV2 combines with J gene TRBJ2-1; possibly TRBD2 for D (7 bases). Trimming pared 6 bases from V and 5 bases from J, leaving 17 bases between. This CDR3 spans 15 amino acids. Germline CDR1 and CDR2: SNHLY and FYNNEI. CDR3 nucleotides: TGTGCCAGCAGGCCGGGGGGCCGGATAGACAATGAGCAGTTCTTC. Residues: CASRPGGRIDNEQFF.

The V gene is TRBV7-9, the J gene TRBJ2-3; D is possibly TRBD2 (7 bases). Looked up from germline, CDR1 is SEHNR and CDR2 is FQNEAQ (reference sequence). The CDR3 has 16 residues. V lost 1 base and J lost 6, with 17 bases in between. CDR3 in DNA: TGTGCCAGCAGCTTAGGTAACGGGGGGCACATCGATACGCAGTATTTT. Translated, it gives CASSLGNGGHIDTQYF.

The V gene is TRBV24-1, the J gene TRBJ2-4, with 7 bases that match TRBD1. V dropped 2 bases and J dropped 4; count of bases not matched to a gene: 7. There are 16 residues in the CDR3. Germline CDR1 and CDR2: KGHDR and SFDVKD. Here the CDR3 reads CATSDSRPGQKNIQYF. The CDR3 DNA reads TGTGCCACCAGTGATTCCCGGCCGGGACAGAAAAACATTCAGTACTTC.

V usage is TRBV6-6 and J usage is TRBJ1-1; 8 bases align to TRBD1. Germline CDR1 and CDR2: MNHNY and SVGAGI (reference sequence). V lost 6 bases and J lost 0; bases outside the gene matches: 18. The CDR3 extends over 19 amino acids. Here the CDR3 reads CASSRRPTGERGLNTEAFF. Here the CDR3 DNA reads TGTGCCAGCAGCCGACGGCCGACAGGGGAAAGGGGTCTGAACACTGAAGCTTTCTTT.

The chain combines TRBV6-6 with TRBJ1-1; D unclear. The CDR3 has 13 residues. V lost 2 bases, J lost 6 bases, and 10 bases lay in between. CDR1 is MNHNY and CDR2 is SVGAGI in the germline V gene (reference sequence). The CDR3 loop reads CASSYQAGAEAFF. As DNA, the CDR3 is TGTGCCAGCAGTTACCAGGCGGGAGCTGAAGCTTTCTTT.

This chain uses TRBV6-5 with TRBJ2-3; D may be TRBD1 (6 bases). The CDR3 has 16 amino acids. Trimming left V 0 bases short and J 1 base short, with 11 bases between. Per the germline V gene, CDR1 is MNHEY and CDR2 is SVGAGI. The DNA of the CDR3 is TGTGCCAGCAGTTACTCGAGACAGGCTGGCACAGATACGCAGTATTTT. Protein product: CASSYSRQAGTDTQYF.

The genes are TRBV7-6 and TRBJ2-5; 7 bases fit TRBD2. Germline CDR1 SGHVS, CDR2 FNYEAQ. CDR3 size: 16 residues. J gave up 3 bases and V 5 bases, and 12 bases lay outside the gene matches. The CDR3 DNA reads TGTGCCAGCAGCCAGACCTGGACTAGGGAGGAAGAGACCCAGTACTTC. Translating gives CASSQTWTREEETQYF.

This chain uses TRBV10-3 with TRBJ1-3; D is uncertain. The V gene's germline CDR1 is ENHRY and CDR2 SYGVKD. Trimming left V 10 bases short and J 4 bases short, with 11 bases between. This CDR3 is built from 12 residues. CDR3 bases: TGTGCCAGCCATACTCTGGGAAACACCATATATTTT. This sequence encodes CASHTLGNTIYF.

The gene calls are TRBV27 and TRBJ1-5; D call uncertain. Between the trimmed V and J ends, which lost 6 bases and 3 bases, there was a span of 15 bases. The CDR3 length is 15 residues. The germline V gene has CDR1 MNHEY and CDR2 SMNVEV (reference sequence). This CDR3 is CASSSLSGFNQPQHF. CDR3 bases: TGTGCCAGCAGCTCCCTGTCGGGGTTCAATCAGCCCCAGCATTTT.

This chain uses TRBV2 with TRBJ1-1; D remains unclear. V was trimmed by 5 bases and J by 2 bases, leaving 6 bases between them. The CDR3 has 12 residues. The germline gives CDR1 SNHLY, CDR2 FYNNEI. The CDR3 here is CASSTFNTEAFF. Here the CDR3 DNA reads TGTGCCAGCAGTACATTCAACACTGAAGCTTTCTTT.

This clone was detected only once. The gene calls are TRBV5-4 and TRBJ1-4, with a weak D call TRBD1 (5 bases). Trimming took off 0 bases at V and 8 bases at J, with 14 bases between the two ends. The CDR3 loop spans 15 amino acids. CDR1 and CDR2 (germline): SGHNT, YYREEE (reference sequence). In nucleotides, the CDR3 is TGTGCCAGCAGCTTGGGGTCCGTTGGGGGGGAAAAACTGTTTTTT. Protein: CASSLGSVGGEKLFF.